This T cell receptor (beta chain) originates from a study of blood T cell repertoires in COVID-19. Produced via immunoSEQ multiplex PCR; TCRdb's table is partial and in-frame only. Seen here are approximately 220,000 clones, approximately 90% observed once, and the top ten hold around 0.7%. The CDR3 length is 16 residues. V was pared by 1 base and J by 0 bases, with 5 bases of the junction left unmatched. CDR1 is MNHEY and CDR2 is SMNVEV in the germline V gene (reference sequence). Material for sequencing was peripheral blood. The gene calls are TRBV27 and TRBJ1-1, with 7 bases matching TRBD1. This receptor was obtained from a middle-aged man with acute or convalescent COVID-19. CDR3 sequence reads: CASSLLQGSLNTEAFF. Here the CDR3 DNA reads TGTGCCAGCAGTTTATTACAGGGGTCACTGAACACTGAAGCTTTCTTT.